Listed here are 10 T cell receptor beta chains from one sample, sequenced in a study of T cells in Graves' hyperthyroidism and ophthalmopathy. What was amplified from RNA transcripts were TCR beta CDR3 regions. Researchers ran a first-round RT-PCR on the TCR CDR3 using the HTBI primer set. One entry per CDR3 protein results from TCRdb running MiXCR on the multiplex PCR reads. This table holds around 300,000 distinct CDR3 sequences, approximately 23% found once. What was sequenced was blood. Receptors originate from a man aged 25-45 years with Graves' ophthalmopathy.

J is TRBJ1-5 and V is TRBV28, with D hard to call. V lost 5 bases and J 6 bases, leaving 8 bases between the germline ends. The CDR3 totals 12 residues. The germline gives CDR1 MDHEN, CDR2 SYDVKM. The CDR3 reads CASSRILQPQHF. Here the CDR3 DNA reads TGTGCCAGCAGTCGAATCCTTCAGCCCCAGCATTTT.

The CDR3 bases are TGCGCCAGCAGCTTGGCCGAGTATTCACCCCTCCACTTT. Translated: CASSLAEYSPLHF. This chain links TRBV5-1 with TRBJ1-6; no clear D gene. CDR3 length: 13 amino acids. The V gene's germline CDR1 is SGHRS and CDR2 YFSETQ. Trimming pared 0 bases from V and 8 bases from J, leaving 6 bases between. Full variable domain (rest looked up from reference TRBV5-1 and TRBJ1-6): KAGVTQTPRYLIKTRGQQVTLSCSPISGHRSVSWYQQTPGQGLQFLFEYFSETQRNKGNFPGRFSGRQFSNSRSEMNVSTLELGDSALYLCASSLAEYSPLHFGNGTRLTVT.

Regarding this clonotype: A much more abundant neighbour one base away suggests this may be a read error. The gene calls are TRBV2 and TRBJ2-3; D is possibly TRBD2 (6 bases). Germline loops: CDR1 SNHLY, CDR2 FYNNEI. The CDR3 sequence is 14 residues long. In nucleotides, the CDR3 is TGTGCCAGCAGTGCGGGGGTTAGCACAGATACGCAGTGTTTT. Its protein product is CASSAGVSTDTQCF.

For the CDR3, the DNA is TGTGCCAGCAGCCAAGGGAGTACTAGCACAGATACGCAGTATTTT. Its translation is CASSQGSTSTDTQYF. The rearrangement links TRBV4-2 to TRBJ2-3, with unresolved D. Germline-derived CDR1 and CDR2 are LGHNA and YNFKEQ. This CDR3 region has 15 residues. V lost 1 base and J lost 0, with 8 bases in between.

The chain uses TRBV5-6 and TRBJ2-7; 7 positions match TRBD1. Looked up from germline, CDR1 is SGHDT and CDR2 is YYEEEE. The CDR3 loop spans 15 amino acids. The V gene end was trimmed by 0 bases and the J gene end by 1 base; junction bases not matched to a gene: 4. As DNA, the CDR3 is TGTGCCAGCAGCTTGGCCGGGACAGCATCCTACGAGCAGTACTTC. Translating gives CASSLAGTASYEQYF.

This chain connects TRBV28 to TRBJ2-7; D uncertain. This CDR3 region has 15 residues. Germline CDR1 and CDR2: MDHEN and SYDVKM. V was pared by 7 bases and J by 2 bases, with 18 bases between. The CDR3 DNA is TGTGCCAGCACCGTACGTCTCGGCACTGCCTACGAGCAGTACTTC. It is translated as CASTVRLGTAYEQYF.

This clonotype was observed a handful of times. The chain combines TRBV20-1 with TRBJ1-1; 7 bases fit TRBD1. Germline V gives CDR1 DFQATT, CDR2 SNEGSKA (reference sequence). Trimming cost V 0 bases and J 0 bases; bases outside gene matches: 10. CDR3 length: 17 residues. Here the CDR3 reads CSARDIQGMVMNTEAFF. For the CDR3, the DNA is TGCAGTGCTAGAGATATACAGGGGATGGTAATGAACACTGAAGCTTTCTTT.

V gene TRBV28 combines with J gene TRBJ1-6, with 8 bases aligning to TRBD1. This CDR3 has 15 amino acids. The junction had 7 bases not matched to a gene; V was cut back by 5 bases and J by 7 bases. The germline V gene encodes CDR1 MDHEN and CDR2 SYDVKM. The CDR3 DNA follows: TGTGCCAGCAGTGATTCAGGGGGCCTCAATTCACCCCTCCACTTT. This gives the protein CASSDSGGLNSPLHF.

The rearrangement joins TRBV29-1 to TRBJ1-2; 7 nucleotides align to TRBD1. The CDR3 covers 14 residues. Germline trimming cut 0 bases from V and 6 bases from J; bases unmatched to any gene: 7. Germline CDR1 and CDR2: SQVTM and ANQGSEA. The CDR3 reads CSVEDGPGGDGYTF. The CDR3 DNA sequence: TGCAGCGTTGAAGATGGGCCAGGGGGGGATGGCTACACCTTC.

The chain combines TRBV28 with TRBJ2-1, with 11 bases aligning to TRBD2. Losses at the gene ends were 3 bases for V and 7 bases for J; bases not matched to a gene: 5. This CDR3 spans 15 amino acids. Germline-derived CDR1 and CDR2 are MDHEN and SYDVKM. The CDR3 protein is CASSFIAGGGNEQFF. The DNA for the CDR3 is TGTGCCAGCAGTTTTATAGCGGGAGGGGGAAATGAGCAGTTCTTC.